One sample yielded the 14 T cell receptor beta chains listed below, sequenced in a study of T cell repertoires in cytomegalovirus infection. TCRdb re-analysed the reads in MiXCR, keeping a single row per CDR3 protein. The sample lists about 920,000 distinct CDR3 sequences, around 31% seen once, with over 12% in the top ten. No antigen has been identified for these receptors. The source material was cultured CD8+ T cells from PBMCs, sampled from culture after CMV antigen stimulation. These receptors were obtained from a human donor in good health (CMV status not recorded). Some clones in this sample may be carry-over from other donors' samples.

The CDR3, as DNA: TGCGCCAGCAGCCAAGCTTGGGCCTTCACCGGGGAGCTGTTTTTT. Translation: CASSQAWAFTGELFF. V usage is TRBV4-1 and J usage is TRBJ2-2, with D unresolved. This CDR3 has 15 amino acids. V was clipped by 1 base and J by 4 bases, with 10 bases between them. Looked up from germline, CDR1 is MGHRA and CDR2 is YSYEKL.

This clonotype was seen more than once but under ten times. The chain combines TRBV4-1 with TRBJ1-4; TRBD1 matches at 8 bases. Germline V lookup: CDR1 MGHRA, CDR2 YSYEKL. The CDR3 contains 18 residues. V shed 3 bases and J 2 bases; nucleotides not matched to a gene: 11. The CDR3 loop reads CASSQPGQAKSTNEKLFF. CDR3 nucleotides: TGCGCCAGCAGCCAGCCGGGACAGGCGAAGTCGACTAATGAAAAACTGTTTTTT.

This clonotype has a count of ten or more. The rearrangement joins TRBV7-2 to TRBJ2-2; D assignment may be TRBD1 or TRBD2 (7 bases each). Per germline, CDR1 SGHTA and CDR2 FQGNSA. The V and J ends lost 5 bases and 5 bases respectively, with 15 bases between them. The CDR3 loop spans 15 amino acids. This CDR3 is CASSPLRGGTGELFF. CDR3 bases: TGTGCCAGCAGCCCCCTCAGGGGGGGAACCGGGGAGCTGTTTTTT.

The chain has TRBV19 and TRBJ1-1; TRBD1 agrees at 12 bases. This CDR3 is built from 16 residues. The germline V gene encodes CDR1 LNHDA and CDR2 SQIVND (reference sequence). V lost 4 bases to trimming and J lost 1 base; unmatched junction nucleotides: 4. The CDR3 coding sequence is TGTGCCAGTAGTACGGGGACAGGGGGCGAGAACACTGAAGCTTTCTTT. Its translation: CASSTGTGGENTEAFF. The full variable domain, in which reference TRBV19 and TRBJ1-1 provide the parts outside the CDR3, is DGGITQSPKYLFRKEGQNVTLSCEQNLNHDAMYWYRQDPGQGLRLIYYSQIVNDFQKGDIAEGYSVSREKKESFPLTVTSAQKNPTAFYLCASSTGTGGENTEAFFGQGTRLTVV.

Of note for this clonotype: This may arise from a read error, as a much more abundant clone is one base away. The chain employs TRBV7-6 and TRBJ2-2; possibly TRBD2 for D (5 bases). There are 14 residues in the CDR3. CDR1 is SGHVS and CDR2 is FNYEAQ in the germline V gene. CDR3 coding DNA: TGTGCCAGCAGCTTAGTAACAGTACCCGGGGAGCTGCTTTTT. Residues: CASSLVTVPGELLF.

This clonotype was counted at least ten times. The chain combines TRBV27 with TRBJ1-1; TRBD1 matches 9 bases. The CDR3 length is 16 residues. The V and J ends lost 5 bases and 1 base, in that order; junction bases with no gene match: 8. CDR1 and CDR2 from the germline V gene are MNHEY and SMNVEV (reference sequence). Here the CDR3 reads CASSPPGTGKNTEAFF. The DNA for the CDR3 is TGTGCCAGCAGTCCTCCTGGGACAGGGAAGAACACTGAAGCTTTCTTT.

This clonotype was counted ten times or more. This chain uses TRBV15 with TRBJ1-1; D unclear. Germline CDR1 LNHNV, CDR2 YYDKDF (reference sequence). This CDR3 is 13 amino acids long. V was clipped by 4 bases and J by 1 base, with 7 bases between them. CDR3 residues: CATSNEENTEAFF. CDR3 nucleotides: TGTGCCACCAGCAATGAGGAGAACACTGAAGCTTTCTTT. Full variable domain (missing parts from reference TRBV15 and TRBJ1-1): DAMVIQNPRYQVTQFGKPVTLSCSQTLNHNVMYWYQQKSSQAPKLLFHYYDKDFNNEADTPDNFQSRRPNTSFCFLDIRSPGLGDTAMYLCATSNEENTEAFFGQGTRLTVV.

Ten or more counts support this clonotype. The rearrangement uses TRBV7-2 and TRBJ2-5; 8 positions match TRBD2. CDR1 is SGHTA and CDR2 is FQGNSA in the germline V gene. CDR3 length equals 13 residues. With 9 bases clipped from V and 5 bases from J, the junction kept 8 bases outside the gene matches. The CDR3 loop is CASTRGGGETQYF. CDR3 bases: TGTGCCAGTACTCGGGGGGGCGGGGAGACCCAGTACTTC.

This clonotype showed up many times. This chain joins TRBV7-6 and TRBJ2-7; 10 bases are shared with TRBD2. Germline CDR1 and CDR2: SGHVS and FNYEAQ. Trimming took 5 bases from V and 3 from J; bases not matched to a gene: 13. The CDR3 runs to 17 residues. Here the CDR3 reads CASSRGIAGGLNYEQYF. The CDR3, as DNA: TGTGCCAGCAGCCGAGGGATAGCGGGGGGCCTGAACTACGAGCAGTACTTC.

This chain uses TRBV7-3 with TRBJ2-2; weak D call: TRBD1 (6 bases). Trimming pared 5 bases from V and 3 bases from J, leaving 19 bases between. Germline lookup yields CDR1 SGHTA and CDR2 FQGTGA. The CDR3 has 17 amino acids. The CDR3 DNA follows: TGTGCCAGCAGCGTAGGGTCCAGGGGTTCGGACACCGGGGAGCTGTTTTTT. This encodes CASSVGSRGSDTGELFF. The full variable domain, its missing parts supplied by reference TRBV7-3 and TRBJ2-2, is GAGVSQTPSNKVTEKGKYVELRCDPISGHTALYWYRQSLGQGPEFLIYFQGTGAADDSGLPNDRFFAVRPEGSVSTLKIQRTERGDSAVYLCASSVGSRGSDTGELFFGEGSRLTVL.

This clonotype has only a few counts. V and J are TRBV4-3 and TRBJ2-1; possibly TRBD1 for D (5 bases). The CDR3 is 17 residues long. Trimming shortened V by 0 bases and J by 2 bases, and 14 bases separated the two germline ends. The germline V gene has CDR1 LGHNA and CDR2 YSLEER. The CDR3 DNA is TGCGCCAGCAGCCAAGATTCCACAGGAAAACCCTACAATGAGCAGTTCTTC. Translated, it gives CASSQDSTGKPYNEQFF.

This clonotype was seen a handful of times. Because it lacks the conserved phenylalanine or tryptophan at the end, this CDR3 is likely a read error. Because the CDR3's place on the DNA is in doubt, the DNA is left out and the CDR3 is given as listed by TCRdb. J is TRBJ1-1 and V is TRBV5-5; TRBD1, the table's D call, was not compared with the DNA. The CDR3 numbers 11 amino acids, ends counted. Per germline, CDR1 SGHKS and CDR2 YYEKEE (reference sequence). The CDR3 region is CARSDVNGQLT.

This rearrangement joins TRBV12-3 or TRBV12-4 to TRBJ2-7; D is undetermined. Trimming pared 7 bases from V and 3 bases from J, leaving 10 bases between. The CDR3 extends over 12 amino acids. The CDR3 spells CASKLPGYEQYF. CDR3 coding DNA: TGTGCCAGCAAACTACCGGGCTACGAGCAGTACTTC.

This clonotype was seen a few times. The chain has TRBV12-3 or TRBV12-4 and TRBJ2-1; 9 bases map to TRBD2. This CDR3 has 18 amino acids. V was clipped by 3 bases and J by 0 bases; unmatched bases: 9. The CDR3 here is CASSFGVSGGLSYNEQFF. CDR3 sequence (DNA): TGTGCCAGCAGTTTTGGGGTTAGCGGGGGTCTCTCCTACAATGAGCAGTTCTTC.